This record looks at one TCR beta chain sequence and its context. TCRdb's copy holds only in-frame clones and misses some; the assay was immunoSEQ multiplex PCR. Altogether about half a million clones are present, approximately 78% being singletons, with the ten largest covering about 11%. Germline V CDR1 and CDR2: MNHNY, SVGAGI (reference sequence). Germline trimming cut 2 bases from V and 5 bases from J; bases unmatched to any gene: 4. CDR3 length equals 15 residues. This entry belongs to a study of shared clonotypes between healthy human individuals. The specimen was PBMCs. This TCR came from a woman in her 40s in good health. Some clones in this sample may be carry-over from other donors' samples. The chain combines TRBV6-6 with TRBJ2-2; TRBD2 agrees at 8 bases. CDR3 region: CASSYPGGRTGELFF. CDR3 DNA sequence: TGTGCCAGCAGTTACCCGGGGGGGAGAACCGGGGAGCTGTTTTTT.